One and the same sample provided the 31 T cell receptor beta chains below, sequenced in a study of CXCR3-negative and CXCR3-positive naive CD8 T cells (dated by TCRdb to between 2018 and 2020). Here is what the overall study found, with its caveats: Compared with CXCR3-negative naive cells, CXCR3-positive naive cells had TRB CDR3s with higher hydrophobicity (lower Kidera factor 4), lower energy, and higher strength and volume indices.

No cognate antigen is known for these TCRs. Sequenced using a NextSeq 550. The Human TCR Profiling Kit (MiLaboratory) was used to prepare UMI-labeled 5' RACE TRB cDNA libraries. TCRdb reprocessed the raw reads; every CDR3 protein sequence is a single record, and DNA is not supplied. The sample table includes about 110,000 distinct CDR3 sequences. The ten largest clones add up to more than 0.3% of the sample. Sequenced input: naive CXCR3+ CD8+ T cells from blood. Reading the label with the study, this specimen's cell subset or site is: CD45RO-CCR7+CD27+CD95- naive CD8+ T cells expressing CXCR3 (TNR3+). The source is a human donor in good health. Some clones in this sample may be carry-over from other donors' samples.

Here the CDR3 reads CASSEFEGAGQPQHF. This chain joins TRBV25-1 and TRBJ1-5; checking the TCRdb D call of TRBD1 is not possible without DNA. Per germline, CDR1 MGHDK and CDR2 SYGVNS. CDR3 length: 15 amino acids. The variable domain in full, completed from reference TRBV25-1 and TRBJ1-5, reads EADIYQTPRYLVIGTGKKITLECSQTMGHDKMYWYQQDPGMELHLIHYSYGVNSTEKGDLSSESTVSRIRTEHFPLTLESARPSHTSQYLCASSEFEGAGQPQHFGDGTRLSIL.

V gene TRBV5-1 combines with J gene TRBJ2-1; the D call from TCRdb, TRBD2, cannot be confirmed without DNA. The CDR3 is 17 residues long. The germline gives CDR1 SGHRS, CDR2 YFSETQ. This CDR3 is CASSLASGDFSYNEQFF.

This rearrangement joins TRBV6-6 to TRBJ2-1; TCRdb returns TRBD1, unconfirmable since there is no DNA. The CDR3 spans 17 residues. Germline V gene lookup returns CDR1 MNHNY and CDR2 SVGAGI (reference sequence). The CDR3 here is CASSYSPSEQPYNEQFF.

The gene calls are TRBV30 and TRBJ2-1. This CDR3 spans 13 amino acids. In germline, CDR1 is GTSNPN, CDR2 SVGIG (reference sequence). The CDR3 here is CAWIPESDNEQFF.

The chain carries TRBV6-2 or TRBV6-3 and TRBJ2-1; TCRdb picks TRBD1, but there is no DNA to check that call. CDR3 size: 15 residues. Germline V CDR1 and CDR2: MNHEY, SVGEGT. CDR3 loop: CASSSPDGSYNEQFF.

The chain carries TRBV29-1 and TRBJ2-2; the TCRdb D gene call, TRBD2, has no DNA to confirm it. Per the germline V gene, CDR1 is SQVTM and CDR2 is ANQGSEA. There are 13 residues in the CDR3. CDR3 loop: CSVTGALTGELFF.

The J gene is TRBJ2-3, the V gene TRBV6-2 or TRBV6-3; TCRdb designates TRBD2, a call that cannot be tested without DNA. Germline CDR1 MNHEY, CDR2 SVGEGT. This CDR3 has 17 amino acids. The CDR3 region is CASSPLGLAGFTDTQYF.

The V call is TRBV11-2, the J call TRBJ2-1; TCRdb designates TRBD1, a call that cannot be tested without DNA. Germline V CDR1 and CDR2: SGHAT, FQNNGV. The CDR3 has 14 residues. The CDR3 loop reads CASSLESGEDEQFF.

The CDR3 reads CAISDRGLVGEQYF. The chain couples TRBV10-3 to TRBJ2-7; the TCRdb D gene call, TRBD2, has no DNA to confirm it. Germline loops: CDR1 ENHRY, CDR2 SYGVKD. The CDR3 runs 14 residues.

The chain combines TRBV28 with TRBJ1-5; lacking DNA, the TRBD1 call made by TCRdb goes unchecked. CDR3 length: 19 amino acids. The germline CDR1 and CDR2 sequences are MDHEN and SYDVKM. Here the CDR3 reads CASSPGSGGSIVSNQPQHF.

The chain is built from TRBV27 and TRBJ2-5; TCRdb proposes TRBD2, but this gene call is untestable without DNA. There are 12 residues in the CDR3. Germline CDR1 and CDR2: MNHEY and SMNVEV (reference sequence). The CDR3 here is CASSSSGATQYF.

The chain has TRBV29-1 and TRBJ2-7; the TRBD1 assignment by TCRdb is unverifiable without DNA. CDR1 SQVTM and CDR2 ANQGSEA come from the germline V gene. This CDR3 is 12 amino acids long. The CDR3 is CSVEGQSNEQYF.

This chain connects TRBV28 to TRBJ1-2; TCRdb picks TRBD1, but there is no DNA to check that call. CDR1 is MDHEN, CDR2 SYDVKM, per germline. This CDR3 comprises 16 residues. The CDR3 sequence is CASSQLQGRRDYGYTF.

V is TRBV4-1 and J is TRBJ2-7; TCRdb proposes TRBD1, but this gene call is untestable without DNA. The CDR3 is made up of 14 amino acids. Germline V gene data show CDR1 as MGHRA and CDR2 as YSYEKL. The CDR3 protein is CASSQASRGREQYF.

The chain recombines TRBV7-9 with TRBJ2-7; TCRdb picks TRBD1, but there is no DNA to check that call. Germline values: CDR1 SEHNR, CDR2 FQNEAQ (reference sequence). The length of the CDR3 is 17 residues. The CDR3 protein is CASSSSNSVAGGYEQYF.

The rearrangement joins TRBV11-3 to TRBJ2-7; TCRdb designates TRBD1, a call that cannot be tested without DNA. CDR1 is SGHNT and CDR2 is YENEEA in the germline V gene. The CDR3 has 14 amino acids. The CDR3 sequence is CASSSQGGMREQYF. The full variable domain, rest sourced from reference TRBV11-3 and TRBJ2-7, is EAGVVQSPRYKIIEKKQPVAFWCNPISGHNTLYWYLQNLGQGPELLIRYENEEAVDDSQLPKDRFSAERLKGVDSTLKIQPAELGDSAVYLCASSSQGGMREQYFGPGTRLTVT.

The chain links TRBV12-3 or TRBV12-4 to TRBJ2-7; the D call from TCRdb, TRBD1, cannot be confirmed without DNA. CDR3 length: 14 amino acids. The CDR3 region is CASSNPTEFYEQYF.

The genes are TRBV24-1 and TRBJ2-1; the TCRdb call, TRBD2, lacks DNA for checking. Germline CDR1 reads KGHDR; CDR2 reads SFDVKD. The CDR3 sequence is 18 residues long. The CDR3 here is CATSELTSGTGSYNEQFF.

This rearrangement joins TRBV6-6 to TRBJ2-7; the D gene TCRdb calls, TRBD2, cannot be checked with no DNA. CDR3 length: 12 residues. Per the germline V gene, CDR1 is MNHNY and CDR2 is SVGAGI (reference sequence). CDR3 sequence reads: CASKEEGYEKYF.

The CDR3 protein is CSVVTSGRETQYF. The chain recombines TRBV29-1 with TRBJ2-5; TCRdb picks TRBD2, but there is no DNA to check that call. The CDR3 loop spans 13 amino acids. Germline assignment: CDR1 SQVTM and CDR2 ANQGSEA.

This CDR3 reads CATSPRGTVDTEAFF. V and J are TRBV15 and TRBJ1-1; TCRdb reports TRBD1, a call that lacks DNA to check it against. The CDR3 is made up of 15 amino acids. The germline CDR1 and CDR2 sequences are LNHNV and YYDKDF (reference sequence). Full variable domain (missing parts from reference TRBV15 and TRBJ1-1): DAMVIQNPRYQVTQFGKPVTLSCSQTLNHNVMYWYQQKSSQAPKLLFHYYDKDFNNEADTPDNFQSRRPNTSFCFLDIRSPGLGDTAMYLCATSPRGTVDTEAFFGQGTRLTVV.

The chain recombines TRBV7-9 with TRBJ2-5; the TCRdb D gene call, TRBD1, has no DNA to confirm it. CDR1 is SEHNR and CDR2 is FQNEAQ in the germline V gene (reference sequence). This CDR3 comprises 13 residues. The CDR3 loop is CASRDWTAETQYF.

The CDR3 sequence: CSASFQNRSSYEQYF. The J gene is TRBJ2-7, the V gene TRBV20-1. The V gene's germline CDR1 is DFQATT and CDR2 SNEGSKA (reference sequence). The CDR3 totals 15 residues.

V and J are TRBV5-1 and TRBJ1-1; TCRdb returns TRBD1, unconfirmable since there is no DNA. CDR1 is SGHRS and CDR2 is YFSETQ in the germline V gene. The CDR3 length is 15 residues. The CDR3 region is CASSLDPGTNTEAFF.

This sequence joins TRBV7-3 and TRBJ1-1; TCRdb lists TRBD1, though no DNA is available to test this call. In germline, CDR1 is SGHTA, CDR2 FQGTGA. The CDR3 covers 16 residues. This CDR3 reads CASTPTPGGLNTEAFF.

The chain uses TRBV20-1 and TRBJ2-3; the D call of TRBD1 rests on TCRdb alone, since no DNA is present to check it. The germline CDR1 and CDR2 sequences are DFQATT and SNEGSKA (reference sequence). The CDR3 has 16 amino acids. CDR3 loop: CSAPSGTGGMTDTQYF.

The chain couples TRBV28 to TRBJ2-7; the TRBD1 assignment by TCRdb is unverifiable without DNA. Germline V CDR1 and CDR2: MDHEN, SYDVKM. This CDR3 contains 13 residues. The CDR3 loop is CASSPHRIYEQYF. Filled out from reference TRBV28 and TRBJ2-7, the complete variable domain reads DVKVTQSSRYLVKRTGEKVFLECVQDMDHENMFWYRQDPGLGLRLIYFSYDVKMKEKGDIPEGYSVSREKKERFSLILESASTNQTSMYLCASSPHRIYEQYFGPGTRLTVT.

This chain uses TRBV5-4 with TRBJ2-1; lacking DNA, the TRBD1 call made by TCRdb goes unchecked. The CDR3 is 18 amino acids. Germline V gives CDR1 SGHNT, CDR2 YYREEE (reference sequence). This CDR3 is CASSLLSPTGRIYNEQFF.

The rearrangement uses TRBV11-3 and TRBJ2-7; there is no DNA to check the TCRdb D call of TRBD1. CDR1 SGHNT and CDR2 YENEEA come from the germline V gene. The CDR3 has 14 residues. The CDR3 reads CASSPVDRPYEQYF.

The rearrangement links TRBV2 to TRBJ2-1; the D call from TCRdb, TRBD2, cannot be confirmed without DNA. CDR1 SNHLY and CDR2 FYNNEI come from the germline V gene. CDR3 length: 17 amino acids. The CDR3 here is CASRGVGGAGYYNEQFF.

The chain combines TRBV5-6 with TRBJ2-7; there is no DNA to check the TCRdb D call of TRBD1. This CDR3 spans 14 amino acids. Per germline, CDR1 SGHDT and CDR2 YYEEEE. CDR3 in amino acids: CASSLVADNYEQYF. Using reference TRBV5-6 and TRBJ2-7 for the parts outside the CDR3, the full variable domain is DAGVTQSPTHLIKTRGQQVTLRCSPKSGHDTVSWYQQALGQGPQFIFQYYEEEERQRGNFPDRFSGHQFPNYSSELNVNALLLGDSALYLCASSLVADNYEQYFGPGTRLTVT.